What follows are 15 T cell receptor beta chains derived from one specimen sequenced in a study of CD8+ T cells in alopecia areata. Documented treatment: oral pan-JAK inhibitor, 5-10 mg twice daily. Extraction and reverse transcription of RNA yielded cDNA as the sequencing template. TCRdb's table, derived via immunoSEQ multiplex PCR, lists solely in-frame clones and lacks some. The repertoire holds 150,000 to 200,000 clones, with roughly 60% as singletons. The sample here was CD4+ T cells sorted from blood, taken at week 24, from a patient treated with tofacitinib. The receptors shown here come from a human donor with alopecia areata.

This sequence joins TRBV2 and TRBJ1-2, with D maybe TRBD1 (5 bases). V lost 9 bases, J lost 0 bases, and 11 bases lay in between. The CDR3 is made up of 13 amino acids. Germline V gene data show CDR1 as SNHLY and CDR2 as FYNNEI. CDR3 loop: CARTDRTNYGYTF. CDR3 DNA: TGTGCCAGGACAGACAGAACTAACTATGGCTACACCTTC.

This chain joins TRBV5-1 and TRBJ1-1; D might be TRBD1 (5 bases). The length of the CDR3 is 16 residues. The V gene lost 5 bases and the J gene lost 5 bases, with 22 bases spanning the gap. In germline, CDR1 is SGHRS, CDR2 YFSETQ. The CDR3 DNA is TGCGCCAGCAGACTTGTAGACGGGGGGAGTAGGACTGAAGCTTTCTTT. Amino acid sequence: CASRLVDGGSRTEAFF.

V usage is TRBV29-1 and J usage is TRBJ2-1, with 9 bases that match TRBD1. The CDR3 loop spans 14 amino acids. V gave up 7 bases and J gave up 9 bases; unmatched junction bases: 13. Germline V gene data show CDR1 as SQVTM and CDR2 as ANQGSEA. The CDR3 nucleotides are TGCAGCGCCGGGGTGGGACAGGGATTTAGTGAGCAGTTCTTC. This encodes CSAGVGQGFSEQFF.

This clone has just a few counts. The chain carries TRBV5-1 and TRBJ1-6, with D unclear. V lost 1 base to trimming and J lost 7 bases, with 15 bases between them. The CDR3 covers 16 residues. Germline CDR1 reads SGHRS; CDR2 reads YFSETQ. The CDR3 spells CASSLSALAINSPLHF. Written as DNA, the CDR3 is TGCGCCAGCAGCTTGTCTGCCTTGGCAATAAATTCACCCCTCCACTTT.

The chain carries TRBV30 and TRBJ1-2, with D hard to call. The germline V gene encodes CDR1 GTSNPN and CDR2 SVGIG (reference sequence). CDR3 length equals 14 residues. V shed 4 bases and J shed 7 bases, with 19 bases lying between them. The CDR3 loop is CAWTTFGSMVGYTF. CDR3 sequence (DNA): TGTGCCTGGACTACCTTTGGTTCTATGGTTGGCTACACCTTC.

This clone was found a few times. This chain links TRBV6-1 with TRBJ1-4; D is perhaps TRBD1 (6 bases). Per germline, CDR1 MNHNS and CDR2 SASEGT. The CDR3 contains 15 residues. V was trimmed by 2 bases and J by 8 bases, leaving 15 bases between them. The CDR3 reads CASSEIQGFQEKLFF. In DNA, the CDR3 is TGTGCCAGCAGTGAAATACAGGGATTTCAGGAAAAACTGTTTTTT.

This clone was seen only a few times. This chain joins TRBV6-1 and TRBJ1-1; D is unclear. CDR1 MNHNS and CDR2 SASEGT come from the germline V gene. Trimming took 7 bases from V and 0 from J, leaving 9 bases between them. This CDR3 has 13 amino acids. CDR3 in DNA: TGTGCCAGCACCCTTACCTTGAACACTGAAGCTTTCTTT. Amino acids: CASTLTLNTEAFF.

The V call is TRBV4-3, the J call TRBJ1-5, with unresolved D. V gave up 2 bases and J gave up 2 bases, with 7 bases separating them. The CDR3 is made up of 14 amino acids. Per the germline V gene, CDR1 is LGHNA and CDR2 is YSLEER. The CDR3 nucleotides read TGCGCCAGCAGCCAACGCGTGGGCAATCAGCCCCAGCATTTT. It translates to CASSQRVGNQPQHF.

This chain links TRBV27 with TRBJ2-3; 8 bases fit TRBD2. Germline assignment: CDR1 MNHEY and CDR2 SMNVEV (reference sequence). This CDR3 has 16 amino acids. J lost 2 bases, V lost 1 base, and 5 bases had no gene match. Here the CDR3 DNA reads TGTGCCAGCAGTTTATTTAGGACTAGCATCACAGATACGCAGTATTTT. This codes for CASSLFRTSITDTQYF.

This clone was counted a few times. The chain joins TRBV10-1 to TRBJ2-1, with a possible D match to TRBD1 (6 bases). Germline lookup yields CDR1 WNHNN and CDR2 SYGVQD (reference sequence). This CDR3 is 15 amino acids long. Trimming took off 0 bases at V and 6 bases at J, with 12 bases between the two ends. CDR3 loop: CASSESKGGRNEQFF. The CDR3 DNA sequence: TGCGCCAGCAGTGAGTCGAAAGGGGGTCGCAATGAGCAGTTCTTC.

The chain has TRBV21-1 and TRBJ1-5; the table assigns TRBD1, which was not confirmed against the DNA. TRBV21-1 is a listed pseudogene. CDR3 length: 16 amino acids. The CDR3 DNA sequence: TGTGCCAGCACCCGGGACACCCCCTTTGGGGATCAGCCCCAGCATTTT. Translated: CASTRDTPFGDQPQHF.

This clone was picked up a small number of times. Here the CDR3 DNA reads TGCAGCGTTGGTGGCAGGTCGAACACCGGGGAGCTGTTTTTT. Residues: CSVGGRSNTGELFF. This chain connects TRBV29-1 to TRBJ2-2; D remains ambiguous. In germline, CDR1 is SQVTM, CDR2 ANQGSEA. Deletions cut 4 bases from V and 0 bases from J, with 9 bases between. The CDR3 sequence is 14 residues long.

This clone has ten or more counts. The CDR3 reads CAISEGGQGYEQYF. The CDR3 bases are TGTGCCATCAGTGAGGGGGGACAGGGCTACGAGCAGTACTTC. The rearrangement uses TRBV10-3 and TRBJ2-7, with 9 bases lining up with TRBD1. The germline V gene encodes CDR1 ENHRY and CDR2 SYGVKD. The CDR3 contains 14 residues. With V trimmed by 2 bases and J by 3 bases, 2 bases remained unmatched.

The chain uses TRBV30 and TRBJ1-2, with D maybe TRBD1 (5 bases). The ends were cut back, 0 bases at V and 2 bases at J, with 10 bases in the middle. The CDR3 totals 14 residues. From germline, CDR1 is GTSNPN and CDR2 SVGIG (reference sequence). CDR3 bases: TGTGCCTGGAGTGTTTACGACAGAAACTATGGCTACACCTTC. Translating it yields CAWSVYDRNYGYTF.

V gene TRBV9 combines with J gene TRBJ2-4, with D tentatively TRBD1 (6 bases). V was cut by 0 bases and J by 9 bases, with 13 bases left in between. The CDR3 is 14 residues long. From germline, CDR1 is SGDLS and CDR2 YYNGEE. In nucleotides, the CDR3 is TGTGCCAGCAGCGTAGCGAGGGACAAGGGCATTCAGTACTTC. It is translated as CASSVARDKGIQYF.